A selection of T cell receptor beta chains follows, all from one sample in a study of response to subunit inactivated influenza vaccine. TCRdb reanalysed the RT-PCR reads using MiXCR and keeps one entry per CDR3 protein. The sample has 500,000 to 600,000 distinct CDR3 sequences, about 15% seen once; the top ten hold around 3%. Here the sequenced sample was CD4+ T cells sorted from PBMCs, taken around 25 months after vaccination. These receptors were collected from a man aged 50 to 75 who received an inactivated influenza vaccine. Both conserved end residues are part of each CDR3. D genes are given only for firm matches. Clone size, where shown, is once, few, many, or a class for clones that have expanded.

D gene | J gene | clone size | V gene | CDR3 protein | CDR3 DNA
NA | TRBJ1-1 | few | TRBV12-3/TRBV12-4 | CASSSSEGTEAFF | TGTGCCAGCAGTTCCTCAGAGGGCACTGAAGCTTTCTTT
NA | TRBJ2-2 | few | TRBV12-3/TRBV12-4 | CASSFSGRINTGELFF | TGTGCCAGCAGTTTTTCCGGGAGAATAAACACCGGGGAGCTGTTTTTT
NA | TRBJ2-5 | NA | TRBV11-2 | CASSAPRGPGTQYF | TGTGCCAGCAGCGCTCCCCGGGGCCCTGGAACCCAGTACTTC
TRBD1 | TRBJ2-1 | NA | TRBV6-5 | CASTSPTGTGYTEQFF | TGTGCCAGCACTTCCCCGACAGGGACGGGTTATACTGAGCAGTTCTTC
TRBD1 | TRBJ2-1 | few | TRBV11-2 | CASSLGYRGLNEQFF | TGTGCCAGCAGCTTAGGGTACAGGGGGCTCAATGAGCAGTTCTTC
NA | TRBJ2-1 | NA | TRBV2 | CASSGEIAGEQFF | TGTGCCAGCAGTGGAGAAATTGCGGGTGAGCAGTTCTTC
NA | TRBJ1-5 | NA | TRBV6-2/TRBV6-3 | CASSYSSQPQHF | TGTGCCAGCAGTTACTCTTCTCAGCCCCAGCATTTT
NA | TRBJ2-3 | once | TRBV5-1 | CASSSGPGEGTQYF | TGCGCCAGCAGCTCGGGCCCCGGTGAGGGGACGCAGTATTTT
NA | TRBJ1-6 | few | TRBV27 | CASSPINNSPLHF | TGTGCCAGCAGTCCGATCAATAATTCACCCCTCCACTTT
TRBD2 | TRBJ2-7 | NA | TRBV2 | CASSELPLAGGGHEQYF | TGTGCCAGCAGTGAACTGCCTTTAGCGGGAGGCGGCCACGAGCAGTACTTC
NA | TRBJ1-6 | many | TRBV12-3/TRBV12-4 | CASSFSLRRDSPLHF | TGTGCCAGCAGTTTTTCTCTAAGGAGGGATTCACCCCTCCACTTT
TRBD2 | TRBJ2-1 | NA | TRBV7-8 | CASSLSGGGSYNEQFF | TGTGCCAGCAGCTTATCGGGGGGAGGCTCCTACAATGAGCAGTTCTTC
TRBD2 | TRBJ2-1 | NA | TRBV20-1 | CSARIASGNNNEQFF | TGCAGTGCTAGAATAGCTAGCGGGAACAACAATGAGCAGTTCTTC
NA | TRBJ1-2 | few | TRBV6-6 | CASSYSGHYGYTF | TGTGCCAGCAGTTACTCGGGACACTATGGCTACACCTTC
TRBD1 | TRBJ2-2 | few | TRBV25-1 | CASRETGANTGELFF | TGTGCCAGCAGAGAGACAGGGGCGAACACCGGGGAGCTGTTTTTT
TRBD2 | TRBJ2-1 | NA | TRBV20-1 | CSARDRAGGPFNEQFF | TGCAGTGCTAGAGATCGCGCGGGAGGGCCATTTAATGAGCAGTTCTTC
NA | TRBJ2-5 | few | TRBV6-2/TRBV6-3 | CASSYSSRQETQYF | TGTGCCAGCAGTTACTCCAGCAGACAAGAGACCCAGTACTTC
TRBD1 | TRBJ2-5 | NA | TRBV18 | CASSRGQGNVLETQYF | TGTGCCAGCTCACGCGGACAGGGTAACGTCCTGGAGACCCAGTACTTC
NA | TRBJ2-3 | NA | TRBV6-1 | CASRQLDRSTDTQYF | TGTGCCAGCAGACAGCTCGACAGAAGCACAGATACGCAGTATTTT
NA | TRBJ2-3 | many | TRBV5-1 | CASTTGGGRDTQYF | TGCGCCAGCACCACCGGGGGAGGAAGAGATACGCAGTATTTT
NA | TRBJ2-7 | few | TRBV5-1 | CASSLAGVEGVQYF | TGCGCCAGCAGCTTGGCAGGGGTTGAAGGGGTGCAGTACTTC
TRBD2 | TRBJ2-2 | NA | TRBV7-2 | CASSLWTSGGTGELFF | TGTGCCAGCAGCCTATGGACTAGCGGGGGGACCGGGGAGCTGTTTTTT
NA | TRBJ2-1 | NA | TRBV20-1 | CSARELDYNEQFF | TGCAGTGCTAGGGAACTAGATTACAATGAGCAGTTCTTC
NA | TRBJ2-2 | NA | TRBV11-2 | CASSLAGRFLTGELFF | TGTGCCAGCAGCTTAGCGGGGCGTTTTCTGACCGGGGAGCTGTTTTTT
TRBD2 | TRBJ2-7 | NA | TRBV2 | CASKLADLYEQYF | TGTGCCAGCAAACTAGCGGACCTATACGAGCAGTACTTC
NA | TRBJ2-7 | many | TRBV29-1 | CSVGSLGTPYEQYF | TGCAGCGTTGGTTCGTTGGGCACTCCCTACGAGCAGTACTTC
TRBD1 | TRBJ2-2 | few | TRBV12-3/TRBV12-4 | CASSLAAGTGVNTGELFF | TGTGCCAGCAGTTTAGCGGCCGGGACAGGCGTGAACACCGGGGAGCTGTTTTTT
NA | TRBJ2-5 | NA | TRBV6-2/TRBV6-3 | CASSPGPRPETQYF | TGTGCCAGCAGCCCCGGACCACGACCAGAGACCCAGTACTTC
TRBD1 | TRBJ1-4 | NA | TRBV7-8 | CASSSEQGAREKLFF | TGTGCCAGCAGCTCGGAACAGGGGGCGCGAGAAAAACTGTTTTTT
NA | TRBJ2-7 | NA | TRBV21-1 | CASSRIQGTDEQYF | TGTGCCAGCTCCCGGATCCAGGGGACGGACGAGCAGTACTTC
NA | TRBJ1-2 | once | TRBV12-3/TRBV12-4 | CASSLSLGRVHGYTF | TGTGCCAGCAGTTTATCCCTCGGCAGGGTTCATGGCTACACCTTC
NA | TRBJ2-1 | few | TRBV5-1 | CASSIDRDNEQFF | TGCGCCAGCAGCATAGACAGAGACAATGAGCAGTTCTTC
TRBD2 | TRBJ2-7 | NA | TRBV4-2 | CASSPRTSVDEQYF | TGTGCCAGCAGCCCGAGGACTAGCGTAGACGAGCAGTACTTC
NA | TRBJ1-2 | NA | TRBV5-1 | CASSLGRVPTNYGYTF | TGCGCCAGCAGCTTGGGCAGGGTCCCCACTAACTATGGCTACACCTTC
TRBD2 | TRBJ2-1 | NA | TRBV20-1 | CSASAPGLAVYNEQFF | TGCAGTGCTAGCGCCCCGGGACTAGCGGTCTACAATGAGCAGTTCTTC
TRBD2 | TRBJ2-3 | few | TRBV4-2 | CASSQGGLAGVVDTQYF | TGTGCCAGCAGTCAAGGGGGACTAGCGGGAGTTGTAGATACGCAGTATTTT
NA | TRBJ1-1 | few | TRBV5-6 | CASSYGGRQGNTEVFF | TGTGCCAGCAGCTATGGGGGGCGGCAGGGTAACACTGAAGTTTTCTTT
NA | TRBJ2-1 | few | TRBV6-2/TRBV6-3 | CASSSYSETYNEQFF | TGTGCCAGCAGTTCGTACTCAGAAACCTACAATGAGCAGTTCTTC
NA | TRBJ2-5 | few | TRBV2 | CASKSLQKTNF | TGTGCCAGCAAAAGCCTACAGAAAACGAACTTC
TRBD2 | TRBJ2-7 | few | TRBV6-2/TRBV6-3 | CASSYAGGVSSYEQYF | TGTGCCAGCAGTTATGCGGGGGGCGTAAGCTCCTACGAGCAGTACTTC
NA | TRBJ2-7 | NA | TRBV20-1 | CSARPTRVSYEQYF | TGCAGTGCTAGACCCACCCGGGTATCCTACGAGCAGTACTTC
NA | TRBJ1-2 | few | TRBV11-2 | CASSSFDMGSYGYTF | TGTGCCAGCAGCTCTTTCGATATGGGCAGTTATGGCTACACCTTC
TRBD2 | TRBJ2-7 | few | TRBV19 | CASGRAYEQYF | TGTGCCAGCGGGAGGGCATACGAGCAGTACTTC
TRBD1 | TRBJ2-7 | few | TRBV7-2 | CASSLEDRGPYEQYF | TGTGCCAGCAGCTTAGAAGACAGGGGGCCCTACGAGCAGTACTTC
TRBD2 | TRBJ2-2 | NA | TRBV12-3/TRBV12-4 | CASSPLHGGGTGELFF | TGTGCCAGCAGTCCTCTACACGGCGGGGGGACCGGGGAGCTGTTTTTT
TRBD1 | TRBJ1-2 | many | TRBV12-3/TRBV12-4 | CASSQTGYGYTF | TGTGCCAGCAGTCAGACAGGGTATGGCTACACCTTC
NA | TRBJ2-7 | many | TRBV20-1 | CSARQNRDEQYF | TGCAGTGCTAGACAGAACCGGGACGAGCAGTACTTC
TRBD1 | TRBJ2-3 | NA | TRBV30 | CAWSGTGRAQYF | TGTGCCTGGAGCGGGACAGGGCGCGCGCAGTATTTT